The sequence of this T cell receptor beta chain was determined in a study of blood T cell repertoires in COVID-19 (dated by TCRdb to 2020 to 2021). Regarding the complete study: Samples covering the acute and convalescent phases of COVID-19 were provided by collaborators in the United States, Italy and Spain. The prospective study material was composed of cDNA or gDNA derived from T cells, B-cell-depleted T cells, or PBMCs. Subjects who had been exposed to COVID-19, were actively infected with it, or had recovered from it provided the deeply sampled blood TCRbeta repertoires that made up the dataset. The repertoires were released in a freely available public database intended as a resource for research on the immune response to SARS-CoV-2. The samples were drawn from the first 160 participants of the ongoing ImmuneRACE study and from 1,254 subjects provided by 6 global collaborators. A de-identified subject ID, COVID-19 status, age in years and sex were almost always included in the sample metadata. HLA class I and class II types, where available, came from metadata supplied by the sample provider rather than from assay-based typing. The paper as a whole reports these results and caveats: The amount of clinical and demographic metadata varied by source and participant and was provided uncurated.

The immunoSEQ Assay, a bias-controlled multiplex PCR, was used to amplify TCRbeta CDR3 regions from genomic DNA. The original pipeline was this. Nucleated cell counts per sample were estimated from amplification of reference gene primers within the assay. Sequence reads were collapsed and filtered to measure the absolute abundance of every unique TCRbeta CDR3 rearrangement. For each sample, productive Simpson clonality was calculated as the square root of Simpson's diversity index across productive rearrangements. TCRdb mirrors the immuneACCESS table, restricted to in-frame sequences. Some clones are absent from its copies; in checked studies, under half trace to an unresolved V gene, and the reason for the others is unknown. V and J calls plus clone size are reproduced from that table; the DNA served to infer D and trimming. The sample contains about 220,000 clones, around three quarters of them found a single time. Over 7% of the sample is held by the ten biggest clonotypes.

Each collaborating institution followed its own protocols to collect whole blood in K2EDTA tubes. Collaborator samples were shipped for TCRbeta analysis as frozen whole blood, isolated PBMCs, or DNA extracted from either sample type. CDR1 PRHDT and CDR2 FYEKMQ were looked up in the germline V gene (reference sequence). The V end loses 5 bases and the J end loses 2 bases, and a stretch of 15 bases separates them. From the cysteine through the phenylalanine, the CDR3 covers 15 amino acids. Only CDR3 DNA is held: 45 bases, read in frame from base 1. This clone was recorded at least ten times. Its antigen target is currently unknown. There are no base qualities to consult, and no much larger clone falls within one base.

The sample taken for sequencing was peripheral blood. The source is a woman between 65 and 79 years old with acute or convalescent COVID-19. The V and J genes are TRBV13 and TRBJ2-5; the D gene is perhaps TRBD2, on 6 matching bases. The sequenced DNA: TGTGCCAGCAGCATAGCGGCGGCGGTTCAAGAGACCCAGTACTTC. This is translated as CASSIAAAVQETQYF.